This entry concerns a single T cell receptor (beta chain). The sample has other DNA sequences that encode this CDR3 too. These data belong to a study of control samples from healthy donors and cancer patients. The data were produced by immunoSEQ multiplex PCR, yet TCRdb's version contains in-frame clones alone and is incomplete. The data contain roughly 59,000 clones, more than 90% of them singletons. The CDR3 sequence is 14 residues long. Germline CDR1 KGHSH, CDR2 LQKENI. Trimming took 3 bases from V and 6 from J, leaving 13 bases between them. The chain combines TRBV18 with TRBJ2-3; D is unclear. The sample consisted of PBMCs. This receptor was taken from a man in his forties or fifties with colorectal cancer. The CDR3 DNA follows: TGTGCCAGCTCACCTGTGACTGGAGAGGATACGCAGTATTTT. It codes for CASSPVTGEDTQYF.